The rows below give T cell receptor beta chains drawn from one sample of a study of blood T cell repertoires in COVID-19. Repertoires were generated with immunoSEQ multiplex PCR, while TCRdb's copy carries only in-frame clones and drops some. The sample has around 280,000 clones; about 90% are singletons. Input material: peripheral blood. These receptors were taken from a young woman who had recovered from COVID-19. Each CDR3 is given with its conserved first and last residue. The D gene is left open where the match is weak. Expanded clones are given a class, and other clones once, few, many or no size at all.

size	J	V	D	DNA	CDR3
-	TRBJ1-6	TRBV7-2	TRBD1	TGTGCCAGCAGCTTATTGGGCAGGGGGGATAATTCACCCCTCCACTTT	CASSLLGRGDNSPLHF
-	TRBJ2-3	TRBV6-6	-	TGTGCCAGCAGTTTTCTATCTAGCACAGATACGCAGTATTTT	CASSFLSSTDTQYF
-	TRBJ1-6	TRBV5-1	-	TGCGCCAGCAGCTTGGAAGGGGGTAATTCACCCCTCCACTTT	CASSLEGGNSPLHF
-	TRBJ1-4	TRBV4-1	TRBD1	TGCGCCAGCAGCCAAGAATTTTCCGGGACAGTTGTGTTTTTT	CASSQEFSGTVVFF
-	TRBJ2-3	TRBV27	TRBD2	TGTGCCAGCAGTTTGAGCGGGAGGGCCACGGGAGATACGCAGTATTTT	CASSLSGRATGDTQYF
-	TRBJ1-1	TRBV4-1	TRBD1	TGCGCCAGCAGCCAAGATGTTTATTCGAGGCAGGGGGACTTCTTT	CASSQDVYSRQGDFF
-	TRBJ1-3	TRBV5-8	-	TGTGCCAGCAGCTTGAAGCCACCCCGATCTGGAAACACCATATATTTT	CASSLKPPRSGNTIYF
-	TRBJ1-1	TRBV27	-	TGTGCCAGCAGCAACGATAACCGGCCGAGGACTAACACTGAAGCTTTCTTT	CASSNDNRPRTNTEAFF
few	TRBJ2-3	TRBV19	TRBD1	TGTGCCACAAGGGACAGGGTGTATTCGGATACGCAGTATTTT	CATRDRVYSDTQYF
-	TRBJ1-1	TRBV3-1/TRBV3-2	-	TGTGCCAGCAGCCAAGACTCCGGGGGGACTGAAGCTTTCTTT	CASSQDSGGTEAFF
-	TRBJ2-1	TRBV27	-	TGTGCCAGCAGTTTCGGGATGTACAATGAGCAGTTCTTC	CASSFGMYNEQFF
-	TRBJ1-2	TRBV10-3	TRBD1	TGTGCCATCAGTGAGTCGACAGGGGAGGGCTACACCTTC	CAISESTGEGYTF
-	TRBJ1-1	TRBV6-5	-	TGTGCCAGCAGTTATTCAGGGGCGAACACTGAAGCTTTCTTT	CASSYSGANTEAFF
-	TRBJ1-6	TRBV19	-	TGTGCCAGTAGTATAGGGGCTAATTCACCCCTCCACTTT	CASSIGANSPLHF
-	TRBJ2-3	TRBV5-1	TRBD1	TGCGCCAGCAGCTTGGAGGCAGGGGGAGATACGCAGTATTTT	CASSLEAGGDTQYF
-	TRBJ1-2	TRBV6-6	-	TGTGCCAGCAGTTCAGGACAAATTTATGGCTACACCTTC	CASSSGQIYGYTF
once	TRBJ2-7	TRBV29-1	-	TGCAGCGTTGAAGGAGGAGAAGGCCCTACCTACGAGCAGTACTTC	CSVEGGEGPTYEQYF
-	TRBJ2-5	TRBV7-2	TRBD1	TGTGCCAGCGGAGCATGGGACAGTCAAGAGACCCAGTACTTC	CASGAWDSQETQYF
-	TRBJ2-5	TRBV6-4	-	TGTGCCAGCAGAACCGGGACAACTCAAGAGACCCAGTACTTC	CASRTGTTQETQYF
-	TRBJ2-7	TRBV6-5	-	TGTGCCAGCAGTTCCTCCGGGGGATCTTACGAGCAGTACTTC	CASSSSGGSYEQYF
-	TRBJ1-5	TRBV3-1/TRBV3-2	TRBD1	TGTGCCAGCAGCCAAGGGACAGGGGGCAATCAGCCCCAGCATTTT	CASSQGTGGNQPQHF
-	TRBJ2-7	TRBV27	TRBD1	TGTGCCAGCAGTTCCTTAGGGACAGGGGGTAAAGTGCAGTACTTC	CASSSLGTGGKVQYF
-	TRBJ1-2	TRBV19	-	TGTGCCAGTAGTATCCCACTTGCCTTCATCGACAGCTATGGCTACACCTTC	CASSIPLAFIDSYGYTF
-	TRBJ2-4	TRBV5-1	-	TGCGCCAGCAGCTTAGGAGCCGGACTGGCCAAAAACATTCAGTACTTC	CASSLGAGLAKNIQYF
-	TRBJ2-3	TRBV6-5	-	TGTGCCAGCAGGTCCATTAGCACAGATACGCAGTATTTT	CASRSISTDTQYF
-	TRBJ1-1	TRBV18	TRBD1	TGTGCCAGCTCACCGTCGCCGGGACAGGGGAACACTGAAGCTTTCTTT	CASSPSPGQGNTEAFF
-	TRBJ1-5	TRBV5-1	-	TGCGCCAGCAGCCCCTGGGGCCAGGATGGTCAGCCCCAGCATTTT	CASSPWGQDGQPQHF
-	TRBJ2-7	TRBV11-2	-	TGTGCCAGCAGCCACATGGACAGCTACGAGCAGTACTTC	CASSHMDSYEQYF
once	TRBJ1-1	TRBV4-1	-	TGCGCCAGCACGAGTGCGGTACGTAACACTGAAGCTTTCTTT	CASTSAVRNTEAFF
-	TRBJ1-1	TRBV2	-	TGTGCCAGCAGTGCCGACACCAACACTGAAGCTTTCTTT	CASSADTNTEAFF
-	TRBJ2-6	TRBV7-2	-	TGTGCCAGCAGCTTAGCCGTAGGGGCTGGGGCCAACGTCCTGACTTTC	CASSLAVGAGANVLTF
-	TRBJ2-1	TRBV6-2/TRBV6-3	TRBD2	TGTGCCAGCAGTTATCCCGGGACTAGCGGGAGTCTGGATGAGCAGTTCTTC	CASSYPGTSGSLDEQFF
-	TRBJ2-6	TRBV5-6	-	TGTGCCAGCAGCAACACAGTGTACTCGTCTGGGGCCAACGTCCTGACTTTC	CASSNTVYSSGANVLTF
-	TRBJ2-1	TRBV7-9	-	TGTGCCAGCAGCTTAGACTCTGGTGGACATCCCTACAATGAGCAGTTCTTC	CASSLDSGGHPYNEQFF
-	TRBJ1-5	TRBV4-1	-	TGCGCCAGCAGCCAGTTCCCCCAGGTGCCCTATCAGCCCCAGCATTTT	CASSQFPQVPYQPQHF
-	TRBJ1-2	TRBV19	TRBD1	TGTGCCAGTAGTACCATCGGAACAGGGGGCCATGGCTACACCTTC	CASSTIGTGGHGYTF
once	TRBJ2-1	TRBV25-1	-	TGTGCCAGCAGTCTACGGGACTCCCGATACAATGAGCAGTTCTTC	CASSLRDSRYNEQFF
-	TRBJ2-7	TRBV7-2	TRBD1	TGTGCCAGCAGCCCAGGACAGGGTATACCCTACGAGCAGTACTTC	CASSPGQGIPYEQYF
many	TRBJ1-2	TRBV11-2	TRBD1	TGTGCCAGCAGCTTCGCAGGGGGCTATGGCTACACCTTC	CASSFAGGYGYTF
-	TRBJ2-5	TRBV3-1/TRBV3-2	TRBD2	TGTGCCAGCAGCCAAGATCCGGGACTAGCGGGGGGGGAAGAGACCCAGTACTTC	CASSQDPGLAGGEETQYF
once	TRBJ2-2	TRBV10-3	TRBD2	TGTGCCATCAGAGCGGGAGGACTCACCGGGGAGCTGTTTTTT	CAIRAGGLTGELFF
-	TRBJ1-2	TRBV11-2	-	TGTGCCAGCAGCTTAGCCCCGGGACTGAATAACTATGGCTACACCTTC	CASSLAPGLNNYGYTF
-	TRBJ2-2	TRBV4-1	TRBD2	TGCGCCAGCAACCCAGCGGGAAACACCGGGGAGCTGTTTTTT	CASNPAGNTGELFF
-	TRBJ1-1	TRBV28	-	TGTGCCAGCAGTCCGCCGGCAGGGGTATCTGCCGCTTTCTTT	CASSPPAGVSAAFF
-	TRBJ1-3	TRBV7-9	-	TGTGCCAGCAGCTTAGGTTTAACAGGGACTGGAAACACCATATATTTT	CASSLGLTGTGNTIYF
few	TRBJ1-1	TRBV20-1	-	TGCAGTGCTAGTCGCACTGAAGCTTTCTTT	CSASRTEAFF
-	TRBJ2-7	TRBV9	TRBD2	TGTGCCAGCAGCGTAGAGGGACTAGCGGGAGTCGAGCAGTACTTC	CASSVEGLAGVEQYF
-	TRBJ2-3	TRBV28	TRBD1	TGTGCCAGCAGTTTACCGGGACAGAGTCCCGGGGCAGATACGCAGTATTTT	CASSLPGQSPGADTQYF
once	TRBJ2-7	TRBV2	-	TGTGCCAGCAGGGGTAGCGGTTCCTTATACGAGCAGTACTTC	CASRGSGSLYEQYF
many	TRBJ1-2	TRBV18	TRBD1	TGTGCCAGCTCACCGTCCGGGACAGGGATTGCAACCCATGGCTACACCTTC	CASSPSGTGIATHGYTF